The clone carrying this T cell receptor (beta chain) was found once. Measured with immunoSEQ multiplex PCR; TCRdb has only the in-frame clones, and not every one. This table has tens of thousands of clones, around 90% appearing once. The data were obtained in a study of blood T cell repertoires in COVID-19. The source of this sequence is a human donor in a cohort sampled during active COVID-19. The donor label of this sample is uncertain. What was sequenced was peripheral blood.

Here the CDR3 reads CASSISYQETQYF. The CDR3 nucleotides are TGTGCCAGTAGTATCAGTTACCAAGAGACCCAGTACTTC. The chain recombines TRBV19 with TRBJ2-5; no clear D. The V gene's germline CDR1 is LNHDA and CDR2 SQIVND (reference sequence). The V and J ends lost 3 bases and 0 bases respectively, with 5 bases between them. This CDR3 contains 13 residues.